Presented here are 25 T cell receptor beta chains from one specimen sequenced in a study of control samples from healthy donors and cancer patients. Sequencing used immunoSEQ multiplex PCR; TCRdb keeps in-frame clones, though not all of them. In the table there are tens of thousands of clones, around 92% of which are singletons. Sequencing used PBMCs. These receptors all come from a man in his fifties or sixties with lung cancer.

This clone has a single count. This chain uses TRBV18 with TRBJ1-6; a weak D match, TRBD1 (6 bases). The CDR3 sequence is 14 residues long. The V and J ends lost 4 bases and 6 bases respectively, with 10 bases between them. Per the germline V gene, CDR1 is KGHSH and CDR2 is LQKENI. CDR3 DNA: TGTGCCAGCTCACGGATGGACAGTAATTCACCCCTCCACTTT. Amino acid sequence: CASSRMDSNSPLHF.

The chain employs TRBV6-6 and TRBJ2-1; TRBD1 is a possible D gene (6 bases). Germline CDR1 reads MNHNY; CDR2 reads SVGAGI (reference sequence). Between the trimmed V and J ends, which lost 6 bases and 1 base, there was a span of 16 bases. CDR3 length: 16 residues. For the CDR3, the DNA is TGTGCCAGCAGAAGGGGGACGGATCTATCCTACAATGAGCAGTTCTTC. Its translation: CASRRGTDLSYNEQFF.

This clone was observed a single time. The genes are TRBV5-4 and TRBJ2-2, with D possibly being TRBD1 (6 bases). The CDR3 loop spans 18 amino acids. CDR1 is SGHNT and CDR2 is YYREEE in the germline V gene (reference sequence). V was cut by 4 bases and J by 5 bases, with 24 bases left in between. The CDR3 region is CASSKTQGRNLGTGELFF. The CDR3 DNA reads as TGTGCCAGCAGCAAAACCCAGGGGCGTAACCTCGGAACCGGGGAGCTGTTTTTT. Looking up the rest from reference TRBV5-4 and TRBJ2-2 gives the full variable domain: ETGVTQSPTHLIKTRGQQVTLRCSSQSGHNTVSWYQQALGQGPQFIFQYYREEENGRGNFPPRFSGLQFPNYSSELNVNALELDDSALYLCASSKTQGRNLGTGELFFGEGSRLTVL.

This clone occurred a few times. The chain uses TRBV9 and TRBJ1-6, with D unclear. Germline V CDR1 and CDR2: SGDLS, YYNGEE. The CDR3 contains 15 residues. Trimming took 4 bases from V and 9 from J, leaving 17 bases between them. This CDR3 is CASSPRDSPFSPLHF. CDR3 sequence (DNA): TGTGCCAGCAGCCCCCGTGATAGCCCCTTTTCACCCCTCCACTTT.

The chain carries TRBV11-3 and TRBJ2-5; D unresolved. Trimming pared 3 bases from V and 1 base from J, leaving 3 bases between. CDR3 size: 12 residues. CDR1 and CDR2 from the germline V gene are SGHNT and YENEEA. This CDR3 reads CASSFGQETQYF. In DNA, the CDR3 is TGTGCCAGCAGCTTTGGCCAAGAGACCCAGTACTTC.

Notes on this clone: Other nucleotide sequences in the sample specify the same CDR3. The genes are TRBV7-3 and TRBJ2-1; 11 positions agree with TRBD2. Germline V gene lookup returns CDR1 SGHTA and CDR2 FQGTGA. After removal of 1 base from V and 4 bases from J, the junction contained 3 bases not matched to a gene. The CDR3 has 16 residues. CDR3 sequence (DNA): TGTGCCAGCAGCTTAAAGACTAGCGGGATGTACAATGAGCAGTTCTTC. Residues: CASSLKTSGMYNEQFF.

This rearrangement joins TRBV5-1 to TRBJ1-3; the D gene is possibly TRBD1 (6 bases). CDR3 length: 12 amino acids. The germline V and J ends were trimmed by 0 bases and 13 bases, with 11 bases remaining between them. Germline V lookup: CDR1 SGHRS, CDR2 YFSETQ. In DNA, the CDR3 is TGCGCCAGCAGCTTGGAGGGGGACGGGATATATTTT. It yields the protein CASSLEGDGIYF.

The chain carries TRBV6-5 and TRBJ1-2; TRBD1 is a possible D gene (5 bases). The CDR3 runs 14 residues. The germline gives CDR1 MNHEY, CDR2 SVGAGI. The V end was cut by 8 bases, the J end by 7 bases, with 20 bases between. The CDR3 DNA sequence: TGTGCCAGCTCTCCCCAGGGAGGGGCGGGTGGCTACACCTTC. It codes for CASSPQGGAGGYTF.

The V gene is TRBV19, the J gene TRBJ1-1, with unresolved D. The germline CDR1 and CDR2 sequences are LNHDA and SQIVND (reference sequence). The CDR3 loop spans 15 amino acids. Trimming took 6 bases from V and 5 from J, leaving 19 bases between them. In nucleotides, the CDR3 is TGTGCCAGTAGCAGGCTTCTGAGGGTTTTGACTGAAGCTTTCTTT. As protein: CASSRLLRVLTEAFF.

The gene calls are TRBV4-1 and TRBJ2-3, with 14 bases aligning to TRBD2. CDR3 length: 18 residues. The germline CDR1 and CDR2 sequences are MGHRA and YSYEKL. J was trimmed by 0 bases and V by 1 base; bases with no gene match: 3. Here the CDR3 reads CASSQGTSGGSSTDTQYF. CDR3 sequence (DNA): TGCGCCAGCAGCCAAGGGACTAGCGGGGGGTCTAGCACAGATACGCAGTATTTT.

This CDR3 is CAWNDPYNSPLHF. The CDR3 DNA follows: TGTGCCTGGAACGACCCGTATAATTCACCCCTCCACTTT. The chain links TRBV30 to TRBJ1-6, with D unresolved. With 4 bases removed from V and 4 bases from J, the gap between germline ends came to 8 bases. CDR3 length equals 13 residues. Germline-derived CDR1 and CDR2 are GTSNPN and SVGIG (reference sequence).

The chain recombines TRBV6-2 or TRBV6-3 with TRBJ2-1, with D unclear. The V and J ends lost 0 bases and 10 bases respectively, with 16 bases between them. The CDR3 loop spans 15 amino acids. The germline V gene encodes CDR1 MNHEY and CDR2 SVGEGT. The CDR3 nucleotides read TGTGCCAGCAGTTACTCGGGATCCGGCGTTCGGGAGCAGTTCTTC. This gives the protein CASSYSGSGVREQFF.

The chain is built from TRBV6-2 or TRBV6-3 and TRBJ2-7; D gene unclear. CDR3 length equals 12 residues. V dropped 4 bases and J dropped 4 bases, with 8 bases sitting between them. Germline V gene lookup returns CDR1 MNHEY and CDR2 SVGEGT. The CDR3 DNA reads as TGTGCCAGCAGTTTTTCAAGGTACGAGCAGTACTTC. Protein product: CASSFSRYEQYF.

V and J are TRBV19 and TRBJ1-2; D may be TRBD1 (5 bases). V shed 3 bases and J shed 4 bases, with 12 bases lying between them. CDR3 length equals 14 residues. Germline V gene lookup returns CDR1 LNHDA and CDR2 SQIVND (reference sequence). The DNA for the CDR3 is TGTGCCAGTAGTATGGGGCAGGCGACCTATGGCTACACCTTC. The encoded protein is CASSMGQATYGYTF.

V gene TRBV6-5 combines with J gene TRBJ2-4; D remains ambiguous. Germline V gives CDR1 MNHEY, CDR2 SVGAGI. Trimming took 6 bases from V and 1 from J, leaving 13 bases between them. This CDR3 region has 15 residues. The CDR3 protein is CASRRTFSAKNIQYF. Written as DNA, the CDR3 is TGTGCCAGCAGGCGAACTTTTTCGGCCAAAAACATTCAGTACTTC.

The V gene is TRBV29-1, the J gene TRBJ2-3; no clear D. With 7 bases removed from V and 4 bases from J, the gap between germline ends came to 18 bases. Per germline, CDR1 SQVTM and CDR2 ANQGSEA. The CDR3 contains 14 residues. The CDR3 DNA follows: TGCAGCGCTTTCCCCGGGCCCCGGGCAGATACGCAGTATTTT. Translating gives CSAFPGPRADTQYF.

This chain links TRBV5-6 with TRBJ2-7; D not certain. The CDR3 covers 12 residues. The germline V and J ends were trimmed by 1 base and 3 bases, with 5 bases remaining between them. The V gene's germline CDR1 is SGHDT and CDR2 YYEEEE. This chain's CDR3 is CASSLTFYEQYF. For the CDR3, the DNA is TGTGCCAGCAGCTTGACCTTCTACGAGCAGTACTTC.

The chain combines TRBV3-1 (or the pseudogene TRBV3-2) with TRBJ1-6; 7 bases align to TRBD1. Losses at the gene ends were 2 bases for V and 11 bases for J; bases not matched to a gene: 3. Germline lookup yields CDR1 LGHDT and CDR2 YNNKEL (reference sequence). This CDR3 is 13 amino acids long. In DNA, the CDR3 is TGTGCCAGCAGCCAAAGAGGGACAGCACCCCTCCACTTT. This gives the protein CASSQRGTAPLHF.

CDR3 region: CASSFEGLSEAFF. In DNA, the CDR3 is TGTGCCAGCAGCTTTGAGGGGCTTTCTGAAGCTTTCTTT. The V and J genes are TRBV7-3 and TRBJ1-1; possible D gene TRBD1, 5 bases. Germline CDR1 and CDR2: SGHTA and FQGTGA. The CDR3 has 13 amino acids. V was clipped by 3 bases and J by 6 bases, with 11 bases between them.

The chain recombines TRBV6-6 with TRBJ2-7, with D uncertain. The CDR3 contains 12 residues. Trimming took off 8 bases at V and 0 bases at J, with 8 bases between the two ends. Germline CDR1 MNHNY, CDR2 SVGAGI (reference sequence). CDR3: CASRGSSYEQYF. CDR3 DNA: TGTGCCAGCCGTGGTAGCTCCTACGAGCAGTACTTC.

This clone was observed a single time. CDR3: CASSIWTGLNTEAFF. Written as DNA, the CDR3 is TGTGCCAGCAGCATTTGGACAGGGCTGAACACTGAAGCTTTCTTT. This chain uses TRBV5-5 with TRBJ1-1; 8 bases are a match to TRBD1. CDR3 length: 15 amino acids. Germline V gene data show CDR1 as SGHKS and CDR2 as YYEKEE (reference sequence). With 4 bases clipped from V and 0 bases from J, the junction kept 5 bases outside the gene matches.

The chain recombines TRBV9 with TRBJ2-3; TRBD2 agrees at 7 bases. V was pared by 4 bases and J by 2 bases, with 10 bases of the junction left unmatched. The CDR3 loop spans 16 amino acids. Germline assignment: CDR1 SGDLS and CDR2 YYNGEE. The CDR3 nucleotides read TGTGCCAGCAGCTCCCGGGCAGCGGGGCCCACAGATACGCAGTATTTT. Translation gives CASSSRAAGPTDTQYF.

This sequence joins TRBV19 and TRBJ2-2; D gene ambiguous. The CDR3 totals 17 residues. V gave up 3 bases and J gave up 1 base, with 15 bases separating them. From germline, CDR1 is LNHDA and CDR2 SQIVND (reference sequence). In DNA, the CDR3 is TGTGCCAGTAGTATGTACAGCCCACAGCTGAACACCGGGGAGCTGTTTTTT. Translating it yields CASSMYSPQLNTGELFF.

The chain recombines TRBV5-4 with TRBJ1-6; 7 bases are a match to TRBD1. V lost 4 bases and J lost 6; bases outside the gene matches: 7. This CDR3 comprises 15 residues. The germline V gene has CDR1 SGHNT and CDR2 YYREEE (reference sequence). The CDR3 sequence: CASSAKDRLNSPLHF. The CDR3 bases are TGTGCCAGCAGCGCCAAGGACAGGCTTAATTCACCCCTCCACTTT.

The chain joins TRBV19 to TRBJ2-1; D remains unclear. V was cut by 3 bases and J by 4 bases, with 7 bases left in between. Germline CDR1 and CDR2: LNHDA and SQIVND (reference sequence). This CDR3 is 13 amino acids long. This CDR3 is CASSIRGYNEQFF. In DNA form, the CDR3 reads TGTGCCAGTAGTATTCGTGGATACAATGAGCAGTTCTTC.